This passage covers 3 T cell receptor beta chains from one sample sequenced in a study of lymphopenia after photon versus proton radiotherapy. The method was immunoSEQ multiplex PCR; TCRdb's version includes in-frame clones alone and lacks a portion of them. In the table there are around 20,000 clones, about nine tenths of which are singletons. The material was peripheral blood, obtained from a patient treated with photon-based radiotherapy. Receptors originate from a man between 60 and 75 years old with pancreatic cancer.

This clone has only one observation. The V call is TRBV5-4, the J call TRBJ2-3; possible D gene TRBD1, 6 bases. Per germline, CDR1 SGHNT and CDR2 YYREEE (reference sequence). This CDR3 contains 14 residues. Trimming stripped 6 bases from V and 0 bases from J, with 11 bases between. This CDR3 reads CASTIRGSTDTQYF. The CDR3 DNA sequence: TGTGCCAGCACCATCAGGGGTAGCACAGATACGCAGTATTTT.

The chain employs TRBV21-1 and TRBJ1-2; the table names TRBD1, a call not compared with the DNA. TRBV21-1 is tagged as a pseudogene. The CDR3 totals 16 residues. CDR3 loop: CASSQRDRWANYGYTF. The CDR3 DNA is TGTGCCAGCAGCCAGCGGGACAGGTGGGCTAACTATGGCTACACCTTC.

This chain uses TRBV15 with TRBJ1-5; D may be TRBD1 (5 bases). The V and J ends lost 1 base and 7 bases respectively, with 11 bases between them. Germline lookup yields CDR1 LNHNV and CDR2 YYDKDF (reference sequence). This CDR3 has 14 residues. The CDR3 DNA reads TGTGCCACCAGCAGAGGGGGCGGGGAACAGCCCCAGCATTTT. As protein: CATSRGGGEQPQHF.